The present T cell receptor beta chain was sequenced within a study of OX40 agonist ivuxolimab in advanced cancers. Study as a whole: Patients were given ivuxolimab, an antibody that agonizes OX40 (CD134). People in dose escalation had one of these cancers: hepatocellular carcinoma, melanoma, renal cell or head and neck cancer.

Repertoires were generated with immunoSEQ multiplex PCR, while TCRdb's copy carries only in-frame clones and drops some. This sample has 30,000 to 40,000 clones, with approximately 79% found just once. The CDR3 loop spans 13 amino acids. The V and J ends lost 4 bases and 7 bases respectively, with 10 bases between them. Germline values: CDR1 MGHRA, CDR2 YSYEKL. Autoimmune disease history or systemic immunosuppression was exclusionary. With baseline, cycle 4 day 1, and cycle 7 day 1 as timepoints, blood was sampled. The sample consisted of CD4+ or CD8+ T cells sorted from blood, taken in a trial of the OX40 agonist ivuxolimab. J is TRBJ2-2 and V is TRBV4-1; D unresolved. This clonotype was sampled from an adult with an advanced solid tumor such as melanoma, head and neck, liver or kidney cancer. CDR3 residues: CASSRVSVGELFF. CDR3 sequence (DNA): TGCGCCAGCAGCCGCGTTTCCGTCGGGGAGCTGTTTTTT.